The 9 T cell receptor beta chains below come from one sample, sequenced in a study of response to subunit inactivated influenza vaccine. Each CDR3 protein gets one entry after TCRdb re-called the RT-PCR reads with MiXCR. The sample holds more than 500,000 distinct CDR3 sequences; about 11% are singletons and the top ten take approximately 10%. This sample was also put to use in a study of T cells expressing NK-cell markers. That paper notes: For TCR beta, cDNA was produced by 5'RACE template switching with UMIs.

Sequenced material: PBMCs from blood, taken on the day of vaccination. These receptors were obtained from a man aged 50-59 years who received an inactivated influenza vaccine.

V gene TRBV28 combines with J gene TRBJ2-7; possibly TRBD1 for D (6 bases). The CDR3 spans 14 residues. The V end was cut by 4 bases, the J end by 0 bases, with 10 bases between. The germline gives CDR1 MDHEN, CDR2 SYDVKM. In nucleotides, the CDR3 is TGTGCCAGCAGTTCAGGGGACATCTCCTACGAGCAGTACTTC. Translating gives CASSSGDISYEQYF.

This clonotype was recorded many times. This chain links TRBV5-6 with TRBJ2-2; 12 bases match TRBD2. Germline loops: CDR1 SGHDT, CDR2 YYEEEE. This CDR3 has 15 residues. V shed 4 bases, J shed 6 bases, and the junction held 4 bases outside the gene matches. The CDR3 DNA is TGTGCCAGCAGCCGACTAGCGGGAGAAGCCGGGGAGCTGTTTTTT. Its translation: CASSRLAGEAGELFF.

V and J are TRBV19 and TRBJ2-1; the match to TRBD1 covers 11 bases. This CDR3 has 15 amino acids. V lost 5 bases and J lost 4; bases outside the gene matches: 4. Germline V gives CDR1 LNHDA, CDR2 SQIVND (reference sequence). CDR3: CASSWGQGVYNEQFF. CDR3 bases: TGTGCCAGTAGTTGGGGACAGGGGGTGTACAATGAGCAGTTCTTC.

This clonotype was observed a handful of times. The chain recombines TRBV29-1 with TRBJ1-4; no clear D gene. The CDR3 runs 11 residues. The germline V and J ends were trimmed by 0 bases and 11 bases, with 7 bases remaining between them. In germline, CDR1 is SQVTM, CDR2 ANQGSEA. The CDR3: CSVEDGLKLFF. CDR3 in DNA: TGCAGCGTTGAAGACGGGCTCAAACTGTTTTTT.

This clonotype was counted a few times. The gene calls are TRBV24-1 and TRBJ2-7; TRBD2 aligns across 7 bases. The V gene end was trimmed by 10 bases and the J gene end by 5 bases; junction bases not matched to a gene: 10. Per germline, CDR1 KGHDR and CDR2 SFDVKD. The CDR3 is 13 amino acids. This CDR3 reads CATRGGVQNEQYF. The DNA for the CDR3 is TGTGCCACTCGCGGGGGAGTTCAGAACGAGCAGTACTTC.

The rearrangement uses TRBV7-2 and TRBJ2-1, with a possible D match to TRBD1 (6 bases). V was clipped by 4 bases and J by 6 bases, with 16 bases between them. The V gene's germline CDR1 is SGHTA and CDR2 FQGNSA. There are 15 residues in the CDR3. CDR3 DNA: TGTGCCAGCAGCTCCAGGGGTCCAACGGGCAATGAGCAGTTCTTC. Protein: CASSSRGPTGNEQFF.

This clonotype was seen a few times. V is TRBV19 and J is TRBJ2-5; D gene ambiguous. The CDR3 totals 14 residues. From germline, CDR1 is LNHDA and CDR2 SQIVND (reference sequence). Trimming took off 2 bases at V and 3 bases at J, with 10 bases between the two ends. CDR3 amino acids: CASSIIGGEETQYF. Written as DNA, the CDR3 is TGTGCCAGTAGTATAATTGGCGGAGAAGAGACCCAGTACTTC. Full variable domain (missing parts from reference TRBV19 and TRBJ2-5): DGGITQSPKYLFRKEGQNVTLSCEQNLNHDAMYWYRQDPGQGLRLIYYSQIVNDFQKGDIAEGYSVSREKKESFPLTVTSAQKNPTAFYLCASSIIGGEETQYFGPGTRLLVL.

This clonotype was counted between two and nine times. This chain links TRBV19 with TRBJ2-1, with D perhaps matching TRBD2 (5 bases). Germline V gene data show CDR1 as LNHDA and CDR2 as SQIVND (reference sequence). Deletions cut 5 bases from V and 1 base from J, with 12 bases between. This CDR3 has 15 residues. The CDR3 loop reads CASSRTSISYNEQFF. For the CDR3, the DNA is TGTGCCAGTAGTCGAACTAGTATATCCTACAATGAGCAGTTCTTC. Together with reference TRBV19 and TRBJ2-1, the CDR3 gives the full variable domain: DGGITQSPKYLFRKEGQNVTLSCEQNLNHDAMYWYRQDPGQGLRLIYYSQIVNDFQKGDIAEGYSVSREKKESFPLTVTSAQKNPTAFYLCASSRTSISYNEQFFGPGTRLTVL.

V usage is TRBV20-1 and J usage is TRBJ2-7, with D perhaps matching TRBD1 or TRBD2 (5 bases each). Looked up from germline, CDR1 is DFQATT and CDR2 is SNEGSKA (reference sequence). The length of the CDR3 is 14 residues. Trimming removed 6 bases at V and 4 bases at J, with 19 bases between. CDR3 in amino acids: CSARDLRGDYEQYF. Written as DNA, the CDR3 is TGCAGTGCAAGGGACCTCCGAGGGGATTACGAGCAGTACTTC.